A single sample gave rise to the 26 T cell receptor beta chains below, sequenced in a study of Ad26.COV2.S vaccination and SARS-CoV-2 variants. Profiling relied on immunoSEQ multiplex PCR, and the TCRdb table lists in-frame clones only, not all of them. The sample contains a few hundred thousand clones, 92% of which appear only once. As for treatment: some 20 received Ad26.COV2.S at low or high dose, single or two shots; about 5 received placebo; per-sample allocation not given. All samples were drawn on day 63, counting from the first vaccine or placebo injection. The source was peripheral blood, collected in a trial of Ad26.COV2.S vaccine versus placebo. These receptors originate from a person aged 18-60 years who received the Ad26.COV2.S COVID-19 vaccine or a placebo.

This clone was counted a single time. The genes are TRBV7-9 and TRBJ1-6; D gene ambiguous. V shed 3 bases and J shed 7 bases, with 7 bases lying between them. Germline assignment: CDR1 SEHNR and CDR2 FQNEAQ (reference sequence). The CDR3 contains 13 residues. The CDR3 nucleotides are TGTGCCAGCAGCTTTCAGGCGAATTCACCCCTCCACTTT. As protein: CASSFQANSPLHF.

The V and J genes are TRBV6-2 or TRBV6-3 and TRBJ1-1, with TRBD1 matching 8 bases. Germline lookup yields CDR1 MNHEY and CDR2 SVGEGT. Trimming cost V 6 bases and J 7 bases; bases outside gene matches: 4. CDR3 length: 12 residues. CDR3 sequence: CASSLTGVEAFF. The CDR3 DNA reads as TGTGCCAGCAGCCTGACAGGGGTTGAAGCTTTCTTT.

The chain couples TRBV4-3 to TRBJ2-6; no clear D. V was clipped by 0 bases and J by 0 bases, with 9 bases between them. CDR1 is LGHNA and CDR2 is YSLEER in the germline V gene. CDR3 size: 17 residues. The DNA for the CDR3 is TGCGCCAGCAGCCAAGATATCGTGGGCTCTGGGGCCAACGTCCTGACTTTC. Protein sequence: CASSQDIVGSGANVLTF.

This sequence joins TRBV7-9 and TRBJ1-2; TRBD1 aligns across 10 bases. The CDR3 length is 15 residues. V lost 4 bases and J lost 2; bases outside the gene matches: 4. Germline V gene lookup returns CDR1 SEHNR and CDR2 FQNEAQ (reference sequence). CDR3 amino acids: CASSSKGQGNYGYTF. Written as DNA, the CDR3 is TGTGCCAGCAGCTCGAAGGGACAGGGGAACTATGGCTACACCTTC.

V is TRBV28 and J is TRBJ2-3; no definite D call. The germline CDR1 and CDR2 sequences are MDHEN and SYDVKM. V lost 3 bases, J lost 6 bases, and 10 bases lay in between. The CDR3 runs 13 residues. CDR3 DNA sequence: TGTGCCAGCAGTTTTTTGGTGGGGGATACGCAGTATTTT. Its translation: CASSFLVGDTQYF.

The chain is built from TRBV7-2 and TRBJ1-3, with a possible D match to TRBD1 (5 bases). The CDR3 spans 16 residues. The germline V gene has CDR1 SGHTA and CDR2 FQGNSA. V was pared by 0 bases and J by 3 bases, with 12 bases between. The CDR3 here is CASSLAGVGFGNTIYF. In DNA form, the CDR3 reads TGTGCCAGCAGCTTAGCAGGGGTAGGGTTTGGAAACACCATATATTTT. Full variable domain (outside the CDR3, taken from reference TRBV7-2 and TRBJ1-3): GAGVSQSPSNKVTEKGKDVELRCDPISGHTALYWYRQSLGQGLEFLIYFQGNSAPDKSGLPSDRFSAERTGGSVSTLTIQRTQQEDSAVYLCASSLAGVGFGNTIYFGEGSWLTVV.

The rearrangement uses TRBV27 and TRBJ2-1, with a weak D call TRBD1 (7 bases). This CDR3 region has 16 residues. The V end lost 1 base, the J end lost 7 bases, and 17 bases lay between the germline ends. The V gene's germline CDR1 is MNHEY and CDR2 SMNVEV (reference sequence). The CDR3 sequence is CASSLLGTTGTNEQFF. The DNA for the CDR3 is TGTGCCAGCAGTTTATTAGGCACGACAGGGACTAATGAGCAGTTCTTC.

The CDR3 is CASSLEGGTEAFF. In DNA form, the CDR3 reads TGTGCCAGCAGCCTGGAGGGGGGTACTGAAGCTTTCTTT. This chain uses TRBV5-5 with TRBJ1-1, with a weak D call TRBD1 (6 bases). CDR3 length: 13 amino acids. In germline, CDR1 is SGHKS, CDR2 YYEKEE (reference sequence). Trimming left V 4 bases short and J 5 bases short, with 12 bases between.

The rearrangement uses TRBV6-2 or TRBV6-3 and TRBJ2-5, with 8 positions matching TRBD2. The CDR3 has 15 residues. CDR1 and CDR2 from the germline V gene are MNHEY and SVGEGT. Trimming cost V 2 bases and J 1 base; bases outside gene matches: 3. The CDR3 DNA is TGTGCCAGCAGTTACCCCACTAGCGGCCAAGAGACCCAGTACTTC. This gives the protein CASSYPTSGQETQYF.

The chain carries TRBV7-2 and TRBJ1-1; TRBD1 matches at 12 bases. The CDR3 covers 15 residues. Germline V gene data show CDR1 as SGHTA and CDR2 as FQGNSA. V lost 4 bases and J lost 10; bases outside the gene matches: 10. CDR3 sequence reads: CASSYAGTGGRGAFF. The CDR3 DNA follows: TGTGCCAGCAGCTATGCCGGGACAGGGGGCCGGGGAGCTTTCTTT.

The chain carries TRBV5-6 and TRBJ1-2; 10 bases map to TRBD1. CDR1 and CDR2 (germline): SGHDT, YYEEEE. J lost 5 bases, V lost 3 bases, and 4 bases had no gene match. This CDR3 region has 14 residues. The DNA for the CDR3 is TGTGCCAGCAGCTATGGGGACAGGGGATATGGCTACACCTTC. Translated, it gives CASSYGDRGYGYTF.

The chain carries TRBV7-2 and TRBJ1-5; 9 bases match TRBD1. V trimming: 5 bases; J trimming: 2 bases; junction bases outside the gene matches: 4. Germline-derived CDR1 and CDR2 are SGHTA and FQGNSA. The CDR3 consists of 15 residues. The DNA of the CDR3 is TGTGCCAGCAGCCTACGGACAGGGGGCAATCAGCCCCAGCATTTT. Its protein is CASSLRTGGNQPQHF. Based on the CDR3 plus reference TRBV7-2 and TRBJ1-5, the full variable domain is GAGVSQSPSNKVTEKGKDVELRCDPISGHTALYWYRQSLGQGLEFLIYFQGNSAPDKSGLPSDRFSAERTGGSVSTLTIQRTQQEDSAVYLCASSLRTGGNQPQHFGDGTRLSIL.

CDR3 in amino acids: CASNHVEHTEAFF. The CDR3 nucleotides read TGTGCCAGCAACCACGTGGAACACACTGAAGCTTTCTTT. The chain has TRBV7-9 and TRBJ1-1, with D unresolved. Trimming stripped 7 bases from V and 3 bases from J, with 12 bases between. Germline CDR1 is SEHNR and CDR2 is FQNEAQ (reference sequence). This CDR3 is built from 13 residues.

The chain is built from TRBV27 and TRBJ2-2, with 9 bases lining up with TRBD2. This CDR3 has 16 residues. The V gene end was trimmed by 4 bases and the J gene end by 2 bases; junction bases not matched to a gene: 5. Germline lookup yields CDR1 MNHEY and CDR2 SMNVEV (reference sequence). The CDR3 here is CASSYIAGANTGELFF. The CDR3 region has the DNA TGTGCCAGCAGTTATATAGCGGGGGCCAACACCGGGGAGCTGTTTTTT.

V is TRBV27 and J is TRBJ2-7, with unresolved D. CDR3 length equals 14 residues. Germline V gene sequence: CDR1 MNHEY, CDR2 SMNVEV (reference sequence). Trimming removed 3 bases at V and 3 bases at J, with 12 bases between. This CDR3 is CASSFGPDFYEQYF. The CDR3 DNA is TGTGCCAGCAGTTTCGGGCCAGATTTCTACGAGCAGTACTTC.

The V gene is TRBV3-1 (or the pseudogene TRBV3-2), the J gene TRBJ1-1; no reliable D call. V lost 1 base, J lost 7 bases, and 7 bases lay in between. The CDR3 has 12 amino acids. Germline V gene lookup returns CDR1 LGHDT and CDR2 YNNKEL (reference sequence). CDR3 amino acids: CASSQAGYEAFF. The CDR3 DNA is TGTGCCAGCAGCCAAGCGGGATATGAAGCTTTCTTT.

This clone was counted a few times. At the DNA level, this CDR3 is encoded by other sequences in the same sample as well. This chain links TRBV19 with TRBJ2-7, with a weak D call TRBD2 (6 bases). Germline values: CDR1 LNHDA, CDR2 SQIVND (reference sequence). V was pared by 5 bases and J by 2 bases, with 13 bases between. The CDR3 runs to 14 residues. In nucleotides, the CDR3 is TGTGCCAGTAGTCCCTCGGGCGGGACCTACGAGCAGTACTTC. Protein sequence: CASSPSGGTYEQYF.

The rearrangement joins TRBV15 to TRBJ1-6; D is unclear. The germline V gene has CDR1 LNHNV and CDR2 YYDKDF (reference sequence). The CDR3 totals 18 residues. Trimming shortened V by 6 bases and J by 0 bases, and 18 bases separated the two germline ends. The CDR3 reads CATRPSYGKSSYNSPLHF. CDR3 nucleotides: TGTGCCACCAGACCTTCCTACGGGAAGAGCTCCTATAATTCACCCCTCCACTTT.

This clone was detected only once. The rearrangement links TRBV4-1 to TRBJ2-7; D not certain. Germline CDR1 MGHRA, CDR2 YSYEKL. V was cut by 1 base and J by 1 base, with 11 bases left in between. The CDR3 sequence is 15 residues long. The CDR3: CASSQAHAPSYEQYF. CDR3 DNA sequence: TGCGCCAGCAGCCAAGCTCACGCTCCGTCCTACGAGCAGTACTTC.

J is TRBJ2-3 and V is TRBV11-2, with D possibly matching TRBD2 (6 bases). In germline, CDR1 is SGHAT, CDR2 FQNNGV. V lost 2 bases, J lost 3 bases, and 12 bases lay in between. This CDR3 is built from 15 residues. In DNA, the CDR3 is TGTGCCAGCAGCTTACCGCGGGGTAGGACAGATACGCAGTATTTT. Residues: CASSLPRGRTDTQYF.

In this sample, this clone turned up once. The chain recombines TRBV11-2 with TRBJ1-3; D is unresolved. In germline, CDR1 is SGHAT, CDR2 FQNNGV. The V and J ends lost 2 bases and 0 bases respectively, with 8 bases between them. The CDR3 has 15 residues. This CDR3 reads CASSLRPYSGNTIYF. DNA of the CDR3: TGTGCCAGCAGCTTACGACCATACTCTGGAAACACCATATATTTT.

The chain combines TRBV19 with TRBJ1-2; TRBD1 matches at 10 bases. Germline assignment: CDR1 LNHDA and CDR2 SQIVND (reference sequence). J lost 2 bases, V lost 4 bases, and 4 bases had no gene match. The CDR3 extends over 15 amino acids. The CDR3 nucleotides read TGTGCCAGTAGTACCCGGGACAGGGGAAACTATGGCTACACCTTC. Translating gives CASSTRDRGNYGYTF.

The chain is built from TRBV10-3 and TRBJ1-1; D possibly corresponds to TRBD1 (6 bases). The CDR3 length is 15 residues. V was pared by 2 bases and J by 0 bases, with 10 bases between. Per germline, CDR1 ENHRY and CDR2 SYGVKD. For the CDR3, the DNA is TGTGCCATCAGTGAGCGACAGGAGATGAACACTGAAGCTTTCTTT. It yields the protein CAISERQEMNTEAFF.

In this sample, this clone turned up once. The J gene is TRBJ2-3, the V gene TRBV5-6; D is ambiguous. The CDR3 totals 17 residues. The V gene's germline CDR1 is SGHDT and CDR2 YYEEEE. Trimming cost V 0 bases and J 3 bases, with 17 bases left between them. The CDR3 loop is CASSLVGLPSGTDTQYF. As DNA, the CDR3 is TGTGCCAGCAGCTTGGTAGGCCTACCCAGTGGGACAGATACGCAGTATTTT.

The genes are TRBV5-4 and TRBJ2-7; D might be TRBD1 (5 bases). Trimming cost V 1 base and J 6 bases, with 17 bases left between them. The CDR3 extends over 15 amino acids. Per germline, CDR1 SGHNT and CDR2 YYREEE (reference sequence). CDR3 residues: CASSLPPQGLCEQYF. The CDR3 DNA reads TGTGCCAGCAGCTTGCCGCCGCAGGGCCTCTGCGAGCAGTACTTC.

This clone was recorded only once. This chain links TRBV7-2 with TRBJ2-1; 9 nucleotides line up with TRBD2. The CDR3 loop spans 11 amino acids. The germline gives CDR1 SGHTA, CDR2 FQGNSA. Trimming at V came to 4 bases and at J to 15 bases, leaving 4 bases not matched to a gene. The CDR3 DNA sequence: TGTGCCAGCAGCTCCGGGACTAGCCCGTTCTTC. Translated, it gives CASSSGTSPFF.